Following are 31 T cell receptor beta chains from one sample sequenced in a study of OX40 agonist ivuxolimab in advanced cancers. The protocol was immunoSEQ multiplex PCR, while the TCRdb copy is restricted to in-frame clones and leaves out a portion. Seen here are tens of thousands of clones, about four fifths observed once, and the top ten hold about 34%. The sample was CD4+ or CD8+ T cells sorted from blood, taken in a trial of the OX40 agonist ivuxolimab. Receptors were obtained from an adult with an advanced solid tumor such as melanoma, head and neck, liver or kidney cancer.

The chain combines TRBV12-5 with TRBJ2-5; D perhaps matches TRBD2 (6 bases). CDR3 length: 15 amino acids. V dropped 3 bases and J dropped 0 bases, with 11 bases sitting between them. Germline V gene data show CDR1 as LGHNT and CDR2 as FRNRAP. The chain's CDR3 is CASGLGRDYQETQYF. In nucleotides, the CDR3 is TGTGCTAGTGGTTTAGGGCGGGATTACCAAGAGACCCAGTACTTC.

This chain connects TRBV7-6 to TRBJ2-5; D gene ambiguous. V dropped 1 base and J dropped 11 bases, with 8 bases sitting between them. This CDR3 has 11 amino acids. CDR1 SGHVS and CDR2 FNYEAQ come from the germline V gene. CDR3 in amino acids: CASSLGANQYF. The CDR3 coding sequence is TGTGCCAGCAGCTTAGGTGCGAATCAGTACTTC.

The CDR3 nucleotides are TGTGCCAGCATGCCCGGACCGAGCTCCTACAATGAGCAGTTCTTC. Translating it yields CASMPGPSSYNEQFF. The J gene is TRBJ2-1, the V gene TRBV6-4; D unresolved. The germline V gene has CDR1 MRHNA and CDR2 SNTAGT. This CDR3 region has 15 residues. Deletions cut 7 bases from V and 0 bases from J, with 13 bases between.

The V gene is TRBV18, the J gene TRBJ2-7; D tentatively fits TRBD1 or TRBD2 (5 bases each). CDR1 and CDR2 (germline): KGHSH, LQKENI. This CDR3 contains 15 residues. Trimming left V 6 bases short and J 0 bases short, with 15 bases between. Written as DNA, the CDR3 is TGTGCCAGCTCCCCCAGGGACCTCAGCTCCTACGAGCAGTACTTC. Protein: CASSPRDLSSYEQYF. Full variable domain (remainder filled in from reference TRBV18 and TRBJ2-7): NAGVMQNPRHLVRRRGQEARLRCSPMKGHSHVYWYRQLPEEGLKFMVYLQKENIIDESGMPKERFSAEFPKEGPSILRIQQVVRGDSAAYFCASSPRDLSSYEQYFGPGTRLTVT.

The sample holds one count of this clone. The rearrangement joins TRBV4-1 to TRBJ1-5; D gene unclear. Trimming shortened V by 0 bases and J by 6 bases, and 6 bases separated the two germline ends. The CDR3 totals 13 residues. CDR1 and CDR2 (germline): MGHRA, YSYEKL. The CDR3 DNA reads TGCGCCAGCAGCCAAGACGGCCCTCAGCCCCAGCATTTT. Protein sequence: CASSQDGPQPQHF.

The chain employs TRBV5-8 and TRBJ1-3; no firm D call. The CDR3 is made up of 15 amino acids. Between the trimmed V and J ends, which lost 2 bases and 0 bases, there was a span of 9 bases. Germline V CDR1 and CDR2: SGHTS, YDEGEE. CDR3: CASSLSRLSGNTIYF. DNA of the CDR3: TGTGCCAGCAGCTTATCCAGGCTCTCTGGAAACACCATATATTTT.

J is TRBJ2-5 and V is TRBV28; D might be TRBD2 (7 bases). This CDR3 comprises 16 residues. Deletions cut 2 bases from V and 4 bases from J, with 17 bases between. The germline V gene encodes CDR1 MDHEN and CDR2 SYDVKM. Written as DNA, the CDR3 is TGTGCCAGCAGTTTAGGGGAGTTGGGGGGGCCAGAGACCCAGTACTTC. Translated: CASSLGELGGPETQYF.

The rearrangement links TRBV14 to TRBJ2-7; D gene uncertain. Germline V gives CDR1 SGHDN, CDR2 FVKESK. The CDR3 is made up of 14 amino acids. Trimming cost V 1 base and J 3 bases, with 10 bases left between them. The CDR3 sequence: CASSQVLGNYEQYF. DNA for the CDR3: TGTGCCAGCAGCCAAGTATTGGGAAACTACGAGCAGTACTTC.

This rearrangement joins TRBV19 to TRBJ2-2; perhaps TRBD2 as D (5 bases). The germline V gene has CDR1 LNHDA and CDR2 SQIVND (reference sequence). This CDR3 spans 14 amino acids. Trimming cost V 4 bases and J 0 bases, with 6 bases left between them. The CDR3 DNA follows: TGTGCCAGTAGTACACTAGCGAACACCGGGGAGCTGTTTTTT. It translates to CASSTLANTGELFF.

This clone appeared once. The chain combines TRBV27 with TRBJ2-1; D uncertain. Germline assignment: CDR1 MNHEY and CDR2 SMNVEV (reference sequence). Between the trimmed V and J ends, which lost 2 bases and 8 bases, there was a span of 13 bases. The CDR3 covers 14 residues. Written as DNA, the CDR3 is TGTGCCAGCAGTTTAAGGGCCTCCTGGGATGAGCAGTTCTTC. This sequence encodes CASSLRASWDEQFF.

The DNA of the CDR3 is TGTGCCAGCAGTAGAGACAGGGAGGAGTACTTC. Translated, it gives CASSRDREEYF. This chain uses TRBV6-1 with TRBJ2-7, with D possibly matching TRBD1 (7 bases). Germline CDR1 reads MNHNS; CDR2 reads SASEGT. V was cut by 5 bases and J by 11 bases, with 13 bases left in between. The CDR3 length is 11 residues.

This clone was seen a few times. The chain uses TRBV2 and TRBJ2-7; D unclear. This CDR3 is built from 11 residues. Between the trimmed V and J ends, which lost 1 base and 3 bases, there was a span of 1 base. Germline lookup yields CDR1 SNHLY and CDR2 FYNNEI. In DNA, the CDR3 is TGTGCCAGCAGTGAAGGCTACGAGCAGTACTTC. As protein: CASSEGYEQYF.

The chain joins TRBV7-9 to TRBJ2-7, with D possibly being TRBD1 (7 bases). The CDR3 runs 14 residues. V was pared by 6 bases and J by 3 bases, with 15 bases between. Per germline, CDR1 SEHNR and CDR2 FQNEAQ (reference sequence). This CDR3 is CASRASDRVYEQYF. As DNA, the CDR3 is TGTGCCAGCAGGGCTAGCGACAGGGTCTACGAGCAGTACTTC.

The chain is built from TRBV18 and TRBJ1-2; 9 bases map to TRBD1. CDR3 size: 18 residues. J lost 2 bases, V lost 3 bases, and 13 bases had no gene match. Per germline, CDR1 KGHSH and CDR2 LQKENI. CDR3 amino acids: CASSPFTGGEIINYGYTF. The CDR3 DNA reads TGTGCCAGCTCACCCTTTACAGGGGGCGAGATTATCAACTATGGCTACACCTTC.

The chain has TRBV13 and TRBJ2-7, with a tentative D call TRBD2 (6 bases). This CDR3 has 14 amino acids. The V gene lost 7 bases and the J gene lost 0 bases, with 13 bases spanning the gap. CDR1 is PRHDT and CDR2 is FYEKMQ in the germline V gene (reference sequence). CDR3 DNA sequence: TGTGCCAGCACCTCACTAGCCAGCTCCTACGAGCAGTACTTC. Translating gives CASTSLASSYEQYF.

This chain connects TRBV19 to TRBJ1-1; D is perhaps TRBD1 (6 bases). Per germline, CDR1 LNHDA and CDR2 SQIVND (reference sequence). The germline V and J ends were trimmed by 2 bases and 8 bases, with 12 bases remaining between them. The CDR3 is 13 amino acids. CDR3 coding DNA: TGTGCCAGTAGTATATCGGCCGGGACAGAAGCTTTCTTT. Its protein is CASSISAGTEAFF.

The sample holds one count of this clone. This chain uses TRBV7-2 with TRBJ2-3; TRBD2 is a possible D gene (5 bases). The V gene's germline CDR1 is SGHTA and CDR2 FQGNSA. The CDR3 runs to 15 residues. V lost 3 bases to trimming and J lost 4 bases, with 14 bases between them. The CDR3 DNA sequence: TGTGCCAGCAGCTTTAGAGACGGGAACTCAGATACGCAGTATTTT. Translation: CASSFRDGNSDTQYF.

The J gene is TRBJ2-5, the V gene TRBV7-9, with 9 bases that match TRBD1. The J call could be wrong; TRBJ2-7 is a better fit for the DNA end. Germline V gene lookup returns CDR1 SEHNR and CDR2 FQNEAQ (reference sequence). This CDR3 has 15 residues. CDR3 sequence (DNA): TGTGCCAGCAGCTTAGTTCGGGACAGGGACTACGAGCAGTACTTC. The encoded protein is CASSLVRDRDYEQYF.

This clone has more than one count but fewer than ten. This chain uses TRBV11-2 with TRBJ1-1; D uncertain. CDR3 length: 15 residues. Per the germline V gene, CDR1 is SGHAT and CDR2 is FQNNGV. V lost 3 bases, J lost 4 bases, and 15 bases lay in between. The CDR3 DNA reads TGTGCCAGCAGCTTCTTCGGGGTAGGCCCCACTGAAGCTTTCTTT. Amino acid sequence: CASSFFGVGPTEAFF.

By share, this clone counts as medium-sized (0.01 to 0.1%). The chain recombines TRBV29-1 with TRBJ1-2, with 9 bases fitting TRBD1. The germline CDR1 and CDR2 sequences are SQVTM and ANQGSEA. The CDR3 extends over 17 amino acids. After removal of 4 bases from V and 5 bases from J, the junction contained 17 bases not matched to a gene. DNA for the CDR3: TGCAGCGTTGTCCTCGTCGGAGTGGGACAGGGTAGTTATGGCTACACCTTC. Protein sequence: CSVVLVGVGQGSYGYTF. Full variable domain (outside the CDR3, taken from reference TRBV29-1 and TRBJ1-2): SAVISQKPSRDICQRGTSLTIQCQVDSQVTMMFWYRQQPGQSLTLIATANQGSEATYESGFVIDKFPISRPNLTFSTLTVSNMSPEDSSIYLCSVVLVGVGQGSYGYTFGSGTRLTVV.

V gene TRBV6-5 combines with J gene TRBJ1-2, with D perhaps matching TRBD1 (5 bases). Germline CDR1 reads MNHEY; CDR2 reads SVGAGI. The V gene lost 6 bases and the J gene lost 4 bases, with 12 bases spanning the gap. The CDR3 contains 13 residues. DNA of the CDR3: TGTGCCAGCAGACCCGGGGCTGGCTATGGCTACACCTTC. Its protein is CASRPGAGYGYTF.

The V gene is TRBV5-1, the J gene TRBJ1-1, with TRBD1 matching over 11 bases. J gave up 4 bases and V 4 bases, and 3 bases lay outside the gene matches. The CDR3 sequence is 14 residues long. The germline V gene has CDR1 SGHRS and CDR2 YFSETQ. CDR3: CASSKGQGATEAFF. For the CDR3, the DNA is TGCGCCAGCAGCAAAGGACAGGGGGCCACTGAAGCTTTCTTT.

The CDR3 is CASSPGTGLGGYTF. The CDR3, as DNA: TGTGCCAGCAGTCCCGGGACAGGGCTTGGAGGCTACACCTTC. The rearrangement joins TRBV27 to TRBJ1-2; 9 nucleotides match TRBD1. The CDR3 has 14 amino acids. Germline trimming cut 5 bases from V and 8 bases from J; bases unmatched to any gene: 9. The V gene's germline CDR1 is MNHEY and CDR2 SMNVEV (reference sequence).

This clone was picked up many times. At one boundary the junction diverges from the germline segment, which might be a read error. The CDR3 reads CASSPGGAFLVF. Written as DNA, the CDR3 is TGTGCCAGTAGCCCAGGCGGGGCCTTCCTCGTCTTC. This rearrangement joins TRBV19 to TRBJ2-1; possible D gene TRBD2, 6 bases. The length of the CDR3 is 12 residues. The V gene's germline CDR1 is LNHDA and CDR2 SQIVND (reference sequence).

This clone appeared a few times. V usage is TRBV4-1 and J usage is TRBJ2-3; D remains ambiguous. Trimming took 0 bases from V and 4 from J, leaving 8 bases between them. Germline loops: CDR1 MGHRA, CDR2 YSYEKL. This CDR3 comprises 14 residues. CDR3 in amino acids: CASSQDRAADTQYF. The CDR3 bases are TGCGCCAGCAGCCAAGATCGGGCCGCAGATACGCAGTATTTT.

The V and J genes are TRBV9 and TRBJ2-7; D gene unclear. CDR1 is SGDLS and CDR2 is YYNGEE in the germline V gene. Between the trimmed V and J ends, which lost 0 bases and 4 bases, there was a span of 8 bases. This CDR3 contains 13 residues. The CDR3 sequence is CASSVAVGYEQYF. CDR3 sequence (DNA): TGTGCCAGCAGCGTAGCGGTAGGGTACGAGCAGTACTTC.

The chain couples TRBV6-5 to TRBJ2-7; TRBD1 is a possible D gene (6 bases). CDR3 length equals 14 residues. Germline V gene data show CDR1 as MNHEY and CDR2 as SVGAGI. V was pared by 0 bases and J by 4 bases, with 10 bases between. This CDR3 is CASSYSSGTYEQYF. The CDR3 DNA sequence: TGTGCCAGCAGTTACTCGTCCGGGACATACGAGCAGTACTTC.

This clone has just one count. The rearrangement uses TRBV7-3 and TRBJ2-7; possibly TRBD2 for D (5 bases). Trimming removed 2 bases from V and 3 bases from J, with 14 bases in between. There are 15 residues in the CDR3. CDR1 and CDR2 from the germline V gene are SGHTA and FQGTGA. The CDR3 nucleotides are TGTGCCAGCAGCTTATACCCCGGAGGCGGCTACGAGCAGTACTTC. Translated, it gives CASSLYPGGGYEQYF.

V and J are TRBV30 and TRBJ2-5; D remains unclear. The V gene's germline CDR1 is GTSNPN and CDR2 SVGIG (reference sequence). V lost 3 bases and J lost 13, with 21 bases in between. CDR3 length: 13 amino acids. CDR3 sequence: CAWSGPQAFERYF. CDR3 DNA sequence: TGTGCCTGGAGCGGCCCCCAAGCGTTCGAGAGGTACTTC.

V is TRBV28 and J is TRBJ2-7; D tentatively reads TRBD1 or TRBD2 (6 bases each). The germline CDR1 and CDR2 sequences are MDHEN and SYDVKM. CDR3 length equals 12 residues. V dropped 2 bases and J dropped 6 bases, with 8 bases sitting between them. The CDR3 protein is CASSLGGGEQYF. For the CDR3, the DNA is TGTGCCAGCAGTTTAGGAGGGGGCGAGCAGTACTTC.

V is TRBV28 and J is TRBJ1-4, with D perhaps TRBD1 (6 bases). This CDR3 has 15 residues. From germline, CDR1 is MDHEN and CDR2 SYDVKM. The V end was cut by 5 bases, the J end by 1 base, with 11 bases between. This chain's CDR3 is CASSERTVTNEKLFF. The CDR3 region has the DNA TGTGCCAGCAGTGAAAGGACAGTAACTAATGAAAAACTGTTTTTT.